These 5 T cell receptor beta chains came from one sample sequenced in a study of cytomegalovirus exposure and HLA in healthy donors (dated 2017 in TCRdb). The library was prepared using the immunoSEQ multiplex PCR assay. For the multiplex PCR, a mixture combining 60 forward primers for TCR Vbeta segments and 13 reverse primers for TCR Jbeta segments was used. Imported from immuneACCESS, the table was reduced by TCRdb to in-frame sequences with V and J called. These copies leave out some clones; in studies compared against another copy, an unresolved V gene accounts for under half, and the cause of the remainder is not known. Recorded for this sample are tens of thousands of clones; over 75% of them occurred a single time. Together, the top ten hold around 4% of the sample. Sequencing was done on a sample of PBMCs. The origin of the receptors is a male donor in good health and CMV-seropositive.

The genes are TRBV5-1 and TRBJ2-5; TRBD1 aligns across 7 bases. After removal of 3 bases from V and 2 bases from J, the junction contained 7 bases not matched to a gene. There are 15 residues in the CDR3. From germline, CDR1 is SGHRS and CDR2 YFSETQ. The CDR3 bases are TGCGCCAGCAGCTACTCCGGGACAGTTCAAGAGACCCAGTACTTC. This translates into CASSYSGTVQETQYF.

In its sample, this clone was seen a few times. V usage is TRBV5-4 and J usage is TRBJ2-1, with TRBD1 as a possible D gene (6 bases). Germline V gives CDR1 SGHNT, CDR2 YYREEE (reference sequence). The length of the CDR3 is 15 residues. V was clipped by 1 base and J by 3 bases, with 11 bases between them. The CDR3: CASSLPAGVYNEQFF. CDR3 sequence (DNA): TGTGCCAGCAGCTTGCCAGCAGGGGTCTACAATGAGCAGTTCTTC.

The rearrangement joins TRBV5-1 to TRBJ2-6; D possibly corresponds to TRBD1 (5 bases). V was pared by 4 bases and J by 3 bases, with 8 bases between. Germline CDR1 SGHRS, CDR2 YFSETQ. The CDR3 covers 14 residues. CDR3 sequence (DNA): TGCGCCAGCAGCGACAGCTTTGGGGCCAACGTCCTGACTTTC. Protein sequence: CASSDSFGANVLTF.

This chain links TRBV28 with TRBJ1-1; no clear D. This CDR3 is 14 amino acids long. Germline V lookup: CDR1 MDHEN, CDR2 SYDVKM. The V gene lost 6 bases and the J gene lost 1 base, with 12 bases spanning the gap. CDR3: CASRTSRGNTEAFF. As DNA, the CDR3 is TGTGCCAGCAGAACCAGTCGGGGGAACACTGAAGCTTTCTTT.

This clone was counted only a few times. In nucleotides, the CDR3 is TGTGCCAGCAGCCGAACGACAGGTGGGGAGACCCAGTACTTC. Its translation: CASSRTTGGETQYF. The J gene is TRBJ2-5, the V gene TRBV28; tentatively, D is TRBD1 (6 bases). Trimming pared 6 bases from V and 5 bases from J, leaving 16 bases between. Germline CDR1 is MDHEN and CDR2 is SYDVKM. The CDR3 has 14 residues.